This TCR beta chain was recovered during a study of blood T cells in healthy people across ages. Study-wide points: Roughly linear declines in TCR beta diversity per million T cells occurred with age.

Of note for this clonotype: Its target is not known.

PCR was performed a second time for about 6 to 12 cycles using a sample-barcoded 5' primer and a J-beta primer mix. MiXCR, run by TCRdb on the 5' RACE reads, gives a single entry per CDR3 protein. Of around 1,500,000 distinct CDR3 sequences listed, 25% to 30% are singletons. After removal of 5 bases from V and 4 bases from J, the junction contained 14 bases not matched to a gene. Per germline, CDR1 SGHRS and CDR2 YFSETQ. The CDR3 totals 16 residues. The sample was blood. This TCR was sampled from a woman aged 30 to 39 in good health. The chain joins TRBV5-1 to TRBJ1-2; 7 nucleotides agree with TRBD1. The CDR3 here is CASRPGTDSRGYGYTF. As DNA, the CDR3 is TGCGCCAGCAGACCTGGGACAGACAGCAGGGGCTATGGCTACACCTTC. The full variable domain, in which reference TRBV5-1 and TRBJ1-2 provide the parts outside the CDR3, is KAGVTQTPRYLIKTRGQQVTLSCSPISGHRSVSWYQQTPGQGLQFLFEYFSETQRNKGNFPGRFSGRQFSNSRSEMNVSTLELGDSALYLCASRPGTDSRGYGYTFGSGTRLTVV.